This entry describes one TCR beta chain. Antigen specificity is unknown. The record originates from a study of T cells after yellow fever vaccination. Trimming stripped 4 bases from V and 6 bases from J, with 11 bases between. The CDR3 has 13 residues. Germline loops: CDR1 SGHTA, CDR2 FQGTGA. Study-level results: Reappearance after the booster was seen for most primary-vaccination clones, at 95% to 97% CD4 and 85% to 90% CD8.

The 5'RACE template-switching step produced TCR cDNA and added a universal primer site and UMIs. TCRdb used MiXCR to reprocess the 5' RACE reads, holding one entry per CDR3 protein. The table has about 170,000 distinct CDR3 sequences, about 10% seen once. This receptor was identified in a man younger than 35 who received the YFV17D yellow fever vaccine. The chain employs TRBV7-3 and TRBJ2-3; D is possibly TRBD2 (6 bases). The sequencing here drew on CD8+ T cells sorted from PBMCs, taken 15 days after the yellow fever booster vaccination. The CDR3 DNA is TGTGCCAGCAGCTCGGGACTTTCGGATACGCAGTATTTT. It encodes CASSSGLSDTQYF. Complete variable domain (other parts from reference TRBV7-3 and TRBJ2-3): GAGVSQTPSNKVTEKGKYVELRCDPISGHTALYWYRQSLGQGPEFLIYFQGTGAADDSGLPNDRFFAVRPEGSVSTLKIQRTERGDSAVYLCASSSGLSDTQYFGPGTRLTVL.